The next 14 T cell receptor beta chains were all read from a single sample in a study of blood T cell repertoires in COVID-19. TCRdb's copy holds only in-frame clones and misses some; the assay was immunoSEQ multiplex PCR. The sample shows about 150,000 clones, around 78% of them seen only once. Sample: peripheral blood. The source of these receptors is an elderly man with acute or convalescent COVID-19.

In DNA, the CDR3 is TGTGCCAGCAGCTTGAGGCGAGGGAACTATGGCTACACCTTC. This gives the protein CASSLRRGNYGYTF. The rearrangement uses TRBV5-4 and TRBJ1-2; no definite D call. The germline V gene encodes CDR1 SGHNT and CDR2 YYREEE (reference sequence). V was cut by 1 base and J by 2 bases, with 9 bases left in between. The CDR3 spans 14 residues.

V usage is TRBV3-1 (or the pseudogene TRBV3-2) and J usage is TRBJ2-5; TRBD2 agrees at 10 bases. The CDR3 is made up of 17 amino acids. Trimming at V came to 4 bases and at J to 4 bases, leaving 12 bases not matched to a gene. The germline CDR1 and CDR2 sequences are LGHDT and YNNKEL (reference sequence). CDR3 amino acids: CASSPRLSGGVRETQYF. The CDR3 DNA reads TGTGCCAGCAGCCCGAGACTAAGCGGGGGGGTGAGAGAGACCCAGTACTTC.

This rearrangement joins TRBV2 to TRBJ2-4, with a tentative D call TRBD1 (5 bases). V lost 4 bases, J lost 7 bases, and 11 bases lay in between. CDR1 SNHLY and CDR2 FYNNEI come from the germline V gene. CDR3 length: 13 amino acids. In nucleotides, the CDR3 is TGTGCCAGCAGTGTCGCAGGGTGGAACATTCAGTACTTC. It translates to CASSVAGWNIQYF.

The CDR3 sequence: CASSPVTGTFVNEQFF. CDR3 DNA sequence: TGTGCCAGCAGCCCGGTGACAGGGACCTTCGTCAATGAGCAGTTCTTC. The V call is TRBV9, the J call TRBJ2-1; 7 bases are a match to TRBD1. The CDR3 length is 16 residues. The J segment lost 6 bases and the V segment lost 4 bases, leaving 13 bases of the junction unmatched. Germline-derived CDR1 and CDR2 are SGDLS and YYNGEE.

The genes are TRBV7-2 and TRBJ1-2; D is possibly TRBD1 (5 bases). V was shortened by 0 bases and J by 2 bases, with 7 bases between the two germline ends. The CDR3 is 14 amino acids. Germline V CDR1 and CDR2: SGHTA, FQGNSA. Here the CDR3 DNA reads TGTGCCAGCAGCTTAGCGGGGGGGAACTATGGCTACACCTTC. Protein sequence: CASSLAGGNYGYTF.

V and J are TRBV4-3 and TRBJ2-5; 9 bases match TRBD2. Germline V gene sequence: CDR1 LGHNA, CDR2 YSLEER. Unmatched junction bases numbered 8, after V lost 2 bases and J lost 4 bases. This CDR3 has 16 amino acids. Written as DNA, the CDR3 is TGCGCCAGCAGCCAATCGTTAGCGGGGGTGCGAGAGACCCAGTACTTC. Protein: CASSQSLAGVRETQYF.

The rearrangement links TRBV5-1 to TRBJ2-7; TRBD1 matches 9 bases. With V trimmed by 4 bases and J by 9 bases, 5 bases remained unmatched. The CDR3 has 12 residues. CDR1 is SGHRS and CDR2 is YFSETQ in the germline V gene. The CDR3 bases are TGCGCCAGCAGCGTGGGACAGGGAGGGCAGTACTTC. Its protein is CASSVGQGGQYF.

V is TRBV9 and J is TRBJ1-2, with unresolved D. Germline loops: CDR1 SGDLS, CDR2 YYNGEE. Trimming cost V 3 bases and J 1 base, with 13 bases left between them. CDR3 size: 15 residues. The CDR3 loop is CASSGGLTSNYGYTF. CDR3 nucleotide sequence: TGTGCCAGCAGCGGAGGACTTACGAGTAACTATGGCTACACCTTC. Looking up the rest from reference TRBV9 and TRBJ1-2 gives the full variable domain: DSGVTQTPKHLITATGQRVTLRCSPRSGDLSVYWYQQSLDQGLQFLIQYYNGEERAKGNILERFSAQQFPDLHSELNLSSLELGDSALYFCASSGGLTSNYGYTFGSGTRLTVV.

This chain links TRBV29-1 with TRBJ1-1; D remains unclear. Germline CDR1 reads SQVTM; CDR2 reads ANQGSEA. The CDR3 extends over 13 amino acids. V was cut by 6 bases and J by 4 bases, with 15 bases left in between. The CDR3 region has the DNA TGCAGCGTCGTCGGGGTTGGAGGCACTGAAGCTTTCTTT. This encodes CSVVGVGGTEAFF.

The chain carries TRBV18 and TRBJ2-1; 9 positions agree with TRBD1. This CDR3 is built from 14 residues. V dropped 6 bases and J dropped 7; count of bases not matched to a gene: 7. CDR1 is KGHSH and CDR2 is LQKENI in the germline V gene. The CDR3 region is CASSPGTGSNEQFF. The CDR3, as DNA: TGTGCCAGCTCCCCCGGGACAGGGTCGAATGAGCAGTTCTTC.

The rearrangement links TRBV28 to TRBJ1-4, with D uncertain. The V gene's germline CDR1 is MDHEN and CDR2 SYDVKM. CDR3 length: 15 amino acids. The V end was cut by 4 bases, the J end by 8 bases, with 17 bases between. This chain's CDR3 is CASSSPGGSGEKLFF. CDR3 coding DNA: TGTGCCAGCAGTTCCCCGGGCGGGTCGGGAGAAAAACTGTTTTTT.

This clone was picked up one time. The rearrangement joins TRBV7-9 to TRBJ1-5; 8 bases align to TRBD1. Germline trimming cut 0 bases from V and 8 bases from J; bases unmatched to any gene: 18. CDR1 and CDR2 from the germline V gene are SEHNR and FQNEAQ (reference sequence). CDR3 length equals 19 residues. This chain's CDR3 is CASSLAVQGGRLTGEPQHF. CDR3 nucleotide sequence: TGTGCCAGCAGCTTAGCCGTACAGGGGGGACGATTGACAGGGGAGCCCCAGCATTTT.

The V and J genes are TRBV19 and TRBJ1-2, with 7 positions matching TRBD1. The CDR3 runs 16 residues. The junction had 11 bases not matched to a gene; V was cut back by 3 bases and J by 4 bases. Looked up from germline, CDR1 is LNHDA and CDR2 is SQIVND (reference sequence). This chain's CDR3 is CASSIRGGLGFYGYTF. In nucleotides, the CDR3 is TGTGCCAGTAGTATTCGAGGGGGCCTGGGGTTCTATGGCTACACCTTC.

The CDR3 DNA reads TGTGCCAGCAGCCAAGATCTTCCCACCGGTCGCTATGGCTACACCTTC. It codes for CASSQDLPTGRYGYTF. The chain couples TRBV3-1 (or the pseudogene TRBV3-2) to TRBJ1-2, with D unresolved. V was pared by 0 bases and J by 4 bases, with 15 bases between. The CDR3 has 16 residues. CDR1 is LGHDT and CDR2 is YNNKEL in the germline V gene (reference sequence).